This TCR beta chain was identified during a study of blood T cell repertoires in COVID-19. Study-level information: In each case, the material was cDNA or gDNA derived from T cells, B-cell-depleted T cells, or PBMCs.

The CDR3 is 15 residues long. The junction had 7 bases not matched to a gene; V was cut back by 0 bases and J by 5 bases. The germline gives CDR1 SQVTM, CDR2 ANQGSEA. In the original workflow: For nucleated cells, counts were estimated from reference gene primer amplification. The table came from immunoSEQ multiplex PCR; TCRdb's copy has only in-frame clones and leaves some out. The V and J calls and clone size are taken from that table; D and trimming were inferred from the DNA. The repertoire holds over 300,000 clones, with about nine tenths as singletons. The sample consisted of PBMCs or T cells enriched from blood (not recorded which). This receptor was taken from a woman in her late teens or twenties who had recovered from COVID-19. This rearrangement joins TRBV29-1 to TRBJ1-2, with TRBD1 matching over 9 bases. Written as DNA, the CDR3 is TGCAGCGTTGAAGAAGAGGGGACAGGGATGTATGGCTACACCTTC. Protein sequence: CSVEEEGTGMYGYTF.